This T cell receptor beta chain was retrieved from a study of blood T cell repertoires in COVID-19. Study overall: PBMCs, B-cell-depleted T cells, or T cells provided the cDNA or gDNA that made up the material.

Individuals drawn from around 25 US areas were about 18 to 100 years old. Participant-reported clinical history was the basis for cohort assignment. Original processing methods: Reference gene primer amplification in the assay estimated nucleated cell counts. Produced via immunoSEQ multiplex PCR; TCRdb's table is partial and in-frame only. That table supplies the V and J calls and clone size; D and trimming were determined from the DNA. The data contain around 180,000 clones, roughly 89% of them singletons. Trimming took 5 bases from V and 4 from J; bases not matched to a gene: 9. The CDR3 loop spans 17 amino acids. Germline assignment: CDR1 LNHDA and CDR2 SQIVND (reference sequence).

The TCR originated in a woman between 40 and 50 years old with acute COVID-19. What was sequenced was PBMCs or T cells enriched from blood (not recorded which). The rearrangement joins TRBV19 to TRBJ2-3, with TRBD2 matching over 13 bases. The CDR3 is CASSPGVLAGGADTQYF. DNA of the CDR3: TGTGCCAGTAGTCCAGGGGTACTAGCGGGAGGGGCAGATACGCAGTATTTT.